This T cell receptor (beta chain) is drawn from a study of T cell responses to AZD1222 COVID-19 vaccine. Whole-study results and caveats: The span of vaccine-associated CD4 TCRs extended across spike, with dominance at 160-218 and 743-854. Repertoires were obtained solely post-peak T cell response. The donors showed a predominance of white British ancestry and of females, with possible underestimation of clonal diversity. Two AZD1222 administrations were followed by greater Spike-specific TCR breadth and depth.

The V gene lost 1 base and the J gene lost 0 bases, with 7 bases spanning the gap. The V gene's germline CDR1 is MDHEN and CDR2 SYDVKM. The CDR3 loop spans 16 amino acids. Assay: immunoSEQ multiplex PCR; the TCRdb copy retains only in-frame clones and omits some. The sample includes about 130,000 clones, about 90% of them seen just once. With regard to this clone: The antigen is not known.

The gene calls are TRBV28 and TRBJ2-6, with unresolved D. Specimen: peripheral blood, collected on day 0 of AZD1222 vaccination. This sequence was found in an adult in good health. The CDR3 coding sequence is TGTGCCAGCAGTTTATTTGTGTTCTCTGGGGCCAACGTCCTGACTTTC. Translation gives CASSLFVFSGANVLTF. Drawing the rest from reference TRBV28 and TRBJ2-6, the complete variable domain is DVKVTQSSRYLVKRTGEKVFLECVQDMDHENMFWYRQDPGLGLRLIYFSYDVKMKEKGDIPEGYSVSREKKERFSLILESASTNQTSMYLCASSLFVFSGANVLTFGAGSRLTVL.